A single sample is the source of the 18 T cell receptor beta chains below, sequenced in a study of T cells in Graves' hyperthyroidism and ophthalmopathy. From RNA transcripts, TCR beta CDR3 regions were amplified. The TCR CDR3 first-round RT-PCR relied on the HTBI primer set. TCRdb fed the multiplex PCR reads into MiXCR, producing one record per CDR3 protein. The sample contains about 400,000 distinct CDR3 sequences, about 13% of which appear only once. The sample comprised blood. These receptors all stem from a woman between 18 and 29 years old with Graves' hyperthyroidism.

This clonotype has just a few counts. The CDR3 here is CSGSGGVNTEAFF. The CDR3, as DNA: TGCAGTGGGAGTGGGGGGGTGAACACTGAAGCTTTCTTT. The J gene is TRBJ1-1, the V gene TRBV20-1; a possible D gene is TRBD1 (5 bases). Trimming cost V 7 bases and J 0 bases, with 12 bases left between them. The CDR3 loop spans 13 amino acids. CDR1 is DFQATT, CDR2 SNEGSKA, per germline (reference sequence).

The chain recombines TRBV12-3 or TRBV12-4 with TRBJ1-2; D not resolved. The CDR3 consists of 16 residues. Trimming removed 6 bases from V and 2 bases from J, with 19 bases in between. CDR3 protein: CASSFLRAFSNYGYTF. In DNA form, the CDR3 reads TGTGCCAGCAGCTTTCTCCGGGCCTTTTCGAACTATGGCTACACCTTC.

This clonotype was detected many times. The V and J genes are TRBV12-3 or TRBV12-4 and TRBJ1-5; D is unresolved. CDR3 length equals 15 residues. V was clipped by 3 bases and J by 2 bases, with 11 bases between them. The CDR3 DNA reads TGTGCCAGCAGTTTGGGTAGTGGTGGCAATCAGCCCCAGCATTTT. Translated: CASSLGSGGNQPQHF.

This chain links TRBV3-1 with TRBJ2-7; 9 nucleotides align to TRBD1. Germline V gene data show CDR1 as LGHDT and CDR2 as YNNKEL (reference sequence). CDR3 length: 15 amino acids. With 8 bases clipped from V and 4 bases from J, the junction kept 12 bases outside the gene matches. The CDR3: CASAYGDRAGYEQYF. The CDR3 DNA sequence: TGTGCCAGCGCCTATGGGGACAGGGCGGGATACGAGCAGTACTTC.

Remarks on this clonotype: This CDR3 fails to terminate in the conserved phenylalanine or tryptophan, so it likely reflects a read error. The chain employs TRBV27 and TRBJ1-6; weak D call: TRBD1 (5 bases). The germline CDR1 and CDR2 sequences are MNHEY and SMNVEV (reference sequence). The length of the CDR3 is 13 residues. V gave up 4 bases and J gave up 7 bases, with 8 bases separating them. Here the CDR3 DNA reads TGTGCCAGCAGTTCAGGGCCCAATTCACCCCTCCACCTT. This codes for CASSSGPNSPLHL.

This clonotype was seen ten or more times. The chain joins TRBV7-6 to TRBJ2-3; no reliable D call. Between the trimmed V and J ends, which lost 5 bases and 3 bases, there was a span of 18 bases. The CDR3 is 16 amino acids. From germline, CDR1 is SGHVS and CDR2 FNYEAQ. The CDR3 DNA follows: TGTGCCAGCAGCCCAGGATCCCCAACAACAACAGATACGCAGTATTTT. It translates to CASSPGSPTTTDTQYF. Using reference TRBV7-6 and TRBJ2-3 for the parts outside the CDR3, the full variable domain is GAGVSQSPRYKVTKRGQDVALRCDPISGHVSLYWYRQALGQGPEFLTYFNYEAQQDKSGLPNDRFSAERPEGSISTLTIQRTEQRDSAMYRCASSPGSPTTTDTQYFGPGTRLTVL.

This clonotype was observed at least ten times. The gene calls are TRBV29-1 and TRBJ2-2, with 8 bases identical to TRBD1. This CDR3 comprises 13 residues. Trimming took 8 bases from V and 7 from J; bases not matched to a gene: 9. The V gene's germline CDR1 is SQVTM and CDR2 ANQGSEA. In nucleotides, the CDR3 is TGCAGCATAGGACAGGGAAAGGGCGGGGAGCTGTTTTTT. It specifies CSIGQGKGGELFF.

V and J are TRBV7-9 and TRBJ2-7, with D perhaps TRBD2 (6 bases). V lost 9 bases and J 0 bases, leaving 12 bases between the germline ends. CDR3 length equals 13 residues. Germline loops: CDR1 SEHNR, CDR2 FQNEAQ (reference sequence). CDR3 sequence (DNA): TGTGCCAGTAATACCGGGAGCTCCTACGAGCAGTACTTC. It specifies CASNTGSSYEQYF.

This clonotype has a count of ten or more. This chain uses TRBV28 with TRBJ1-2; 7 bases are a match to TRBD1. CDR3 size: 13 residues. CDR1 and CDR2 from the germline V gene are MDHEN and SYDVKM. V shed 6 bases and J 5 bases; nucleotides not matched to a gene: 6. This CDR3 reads CASRLQGSYGYTF. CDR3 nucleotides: TGTGCCAGCAGATTACAGGGGTCATATGGCTACACCTTC.

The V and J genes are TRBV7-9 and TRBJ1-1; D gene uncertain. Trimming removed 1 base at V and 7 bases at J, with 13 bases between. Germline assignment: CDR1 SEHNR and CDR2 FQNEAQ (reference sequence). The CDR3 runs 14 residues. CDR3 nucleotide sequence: TGTGCCAGCAGCTTAGTATTACCCACCGATGAAGCTTTCTTT. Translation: CASSLVLPTDEAFF.

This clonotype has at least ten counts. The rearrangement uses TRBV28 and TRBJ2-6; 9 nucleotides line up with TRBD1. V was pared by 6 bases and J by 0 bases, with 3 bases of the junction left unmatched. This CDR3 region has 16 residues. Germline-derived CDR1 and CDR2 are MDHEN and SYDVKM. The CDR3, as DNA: TGTGCCAGCAGGAGACAGGGGGGCTCTGGGGCCAACGTCCTGACTTTC. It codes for CASRRQGGSGANVLTF.

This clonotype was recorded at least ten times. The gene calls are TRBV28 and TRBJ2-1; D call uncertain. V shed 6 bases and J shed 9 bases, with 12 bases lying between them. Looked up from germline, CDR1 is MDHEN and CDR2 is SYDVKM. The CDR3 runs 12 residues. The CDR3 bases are TGTGCCAGCAGGAGGACCCTCGGTGAGCAGTTCTTC. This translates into CASRRTLGEQFF. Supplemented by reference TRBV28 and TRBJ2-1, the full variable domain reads DVKVTQSSRYLVKRTGEKVFLECVQDMDHENMFWYRQDPGLGLRLIYFSYDVKMKEKGDIPEGYSVSREKKERFSLILESASTNQTSMYLCASRRTLGEQFFGPGTRLTVL.

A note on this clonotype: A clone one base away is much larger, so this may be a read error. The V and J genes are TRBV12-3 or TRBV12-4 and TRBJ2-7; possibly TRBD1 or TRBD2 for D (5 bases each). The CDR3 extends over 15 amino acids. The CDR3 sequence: CASSPPGTHTYDQYF. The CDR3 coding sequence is TGTGCCAGCAGTCCGCCCGGGACGCATACCTACGATCAGTACTTC.

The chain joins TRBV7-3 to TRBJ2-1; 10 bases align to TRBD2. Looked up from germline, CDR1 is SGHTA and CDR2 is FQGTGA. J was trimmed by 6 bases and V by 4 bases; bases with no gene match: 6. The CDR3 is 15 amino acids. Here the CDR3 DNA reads TGTGCCAGCAGCTCAACTAGCGGGAATTTCAATGAGCAGTTCTTC. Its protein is CASSSTSGNFNEQFF.

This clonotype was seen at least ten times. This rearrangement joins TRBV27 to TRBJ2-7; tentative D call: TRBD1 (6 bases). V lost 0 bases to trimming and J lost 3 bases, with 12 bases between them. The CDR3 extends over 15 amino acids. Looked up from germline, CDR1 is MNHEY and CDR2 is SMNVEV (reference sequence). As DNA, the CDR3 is TGTGCCAGCAGTTTATCGAACAGGGCTTACTACGAGCAGTACTTC. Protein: CASSLSNRAYYEQYF.

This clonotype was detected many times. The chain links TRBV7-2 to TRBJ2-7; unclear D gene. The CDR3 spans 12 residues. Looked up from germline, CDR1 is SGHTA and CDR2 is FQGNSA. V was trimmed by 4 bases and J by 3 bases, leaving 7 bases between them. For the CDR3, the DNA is TGTGCCAGCAGCTCAGACGGCTACGAGCAGTACTTC. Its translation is CASSSDGYEQYF.

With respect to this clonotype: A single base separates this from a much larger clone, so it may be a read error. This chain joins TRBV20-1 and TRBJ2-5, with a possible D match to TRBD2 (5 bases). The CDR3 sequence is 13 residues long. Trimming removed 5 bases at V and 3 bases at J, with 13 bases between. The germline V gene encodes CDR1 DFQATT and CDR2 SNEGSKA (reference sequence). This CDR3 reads CSAGPSGEETQYF. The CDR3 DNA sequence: TGCAGTGCTGGTCCCAGCGGAGAAGAGACCCAGTACTTC.

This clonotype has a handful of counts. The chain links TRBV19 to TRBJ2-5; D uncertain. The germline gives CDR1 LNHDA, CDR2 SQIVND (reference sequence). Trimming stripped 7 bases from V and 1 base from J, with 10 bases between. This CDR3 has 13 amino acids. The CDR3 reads CASNNSVQETQYF. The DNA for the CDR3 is TGTGCCAGTAACAACTCAGTCCAAGAGACCCAGTACTTC. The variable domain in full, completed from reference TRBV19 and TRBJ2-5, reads DGGITQSPKYLFRKEGQNVTLSCEQNLNHDAMYWYRQDPGQGLRLIYYSQIVNDFQKGDIAEGYSVSREKKESFPLTVTSAQKNPTAFYLCASNNSVQETQYFGPGTRLLVL.